Listed below are T cell receptor beta chains from one sample, sequenced in a study of shared clonotypes between healthy human individuals. The assay was immunoSEQ multiplex PCR, and TCRdb's table has in-frame clones only and misses some. Among some 530,000 clones listed, approximately 84% were seen once. The sequenced sample consisted of PBMCs. These receptors were taken from a woman between 40 and 55 years old in good health. Some clones in this sample may be carry-over from other donors' samples. Each CDR3 is given with its conserved first and last residue. D genes are given only for firm matches. Rows give clone size only sometimes, using once, few, many, or a class for an expanded clone.

CDR3 DNA,CDR3 protein,D gene,clone size,V gene,J gene
TGCGCCAGCGAAGCTAGCGGGAGGGGGGATACGCAGTATTTT,CASEASGRGDTQYF,TRBD2,NA,TRBV10-2,TRBJ2-3
TGTGCCAGCAGACTCAGGGCCTCTAGCACAGATACGCAGTATTTT,CASRLRASSTDTQYF,NA,NA,TRBV2,TRBJ2-3
TGTGCCAGCAGCTACCCCGAGCGGACCGAGCAGTACTTC,CASSYPERTEQYF,NA,NA,TRBV7-2,TRBJ2-7
TGTGCCAGCAGCTTGCTAGCGGGAGGGCCGGCCCAGTACTTC,CASSLLAGGPAQYF,TRBD2,NA,TRBV5-6,TRBJ2-5
TGTGCCATCCGGGGTACTAGCGGGAGGCCCGGGGAGCTGTTTTTT,CAIRGTSGRPGELFF,TRBD2,NA,TRBV10-3,TRBJ2-2
TGCAGCCAAAGGGCAGCTAGCACAGATACGCAGTATTTT,CSQRAASTDTQYF,NA,NA,TRBV29-1,TRBJ2-3
TGTGCCAGCAGCGCCCAGGAGACAAACTATGGCTACACCTTC,CASSAQETNYGYTF,NA,NA,TRBV9,TRBJ1-2
TGTGCCAGCAGCCCTAGGGGGCTCGAGGAGACCCAGTACTTC,CASSPRGLEETQYF,TRBD1,NA,TRBV4-2,TRBJ2-5
TGTGCCAGCACCTCCTCCGCGGTGGATACGCAGTATTTT,CASTSSAVDTQYF,NA,few,TRBV28,TRBJ2-3
TGTGCCAGCAGTGAACGGGCCTTGGATCAGTACTTC,CASSERALDQYF,NA,NA,TRBV2,TRBJ2-7
TGTGCCAGCAGCTTACGCCGGGACTTCCAAGAGACCCAGTACTTC,CASSLRRDFQETQYF,NA,NA,TRBV7-2,TRBJ2-5
TGCGCCAGCAGCCCCACCCGGGGACAGGGGGCGCGAGAGACCCAGTACTTC,CASSPTRGQGARETQYF,TRBD1,many,TRBV5-1,TRBJ2-5
TGTGCCTGGAGAAAGACCGATAGCTCCTACGAGCAGTACTTC,CAWRKTDSSYEQYF,NA,NA,TRBV30,TRBJ2-7
TGTGCCAGCAGTTCGACAGGGGGCGCGGAAAAACTGTTTTTT,CASSSTGGAEKLFF,TRBD1,once,TRBV28,TRBJ1-4
TGTGCCAGTAGTATAGTAGGGGACCAGCCCCAGCATTTT,CASSIVGDQPQHF,NA,NA,TRBV19,TRBJ1-5
TGTGCCAGCAGCGACGGAGTAGGTTTATGGGACATTCCCTACGAGCAGTACTTC,CASSDGVGLWDIPYEQYF,NA,NA,TRBV2,TRBJ2-7
TGCAGTGCTACCCCCTACTACGAGCAGTACTTC,CSATPYYEQYF,NA,NA,TRBV20-1,TRBJ2-7
TGTGCCAGCAGTGTCCTGGGGGGGACAGGGGACTTTGGCTACACCTTC,CASSVLGGTGDFGYTF,TRBD1,NA,TRBV27,TRBJ1-2
TGTGCCAGCAGCCAAGCCGGGACAGGGAACGAGCAGTACTTC,CASSQAGTGNEQYF,TRBD1,NA,TRBV14,TRBJ2-7
TGTGCCAGCAACAGGAACTATGGCTACACCTTC,CASNRNYGYTF,NA,many,TRBV28,TRBJ1-2
TGTGCCAGTAGTCCCGACAGGGCTTCAAGCTCTGAAGCTTTCTTT,CASSPDRASSSEAFF,TRBD1,NA,TRBV19,TRBJ1-1